This T cell receptor (beta chain) appears in the sequencing data of a study of CD8+ T cells in alopecia areata. Germline V CDR1 and CDR2: MNHEY, SVGAGI. The CDR3 runs to 13 residues. V gave up 7 bases and J gave up 0 bases, with 7 bases separating them. As to treatment: oral pan-JAK inhibitor, 5-10 mg twice daily. It was cDNA, reverse transcribed from extracted RNA, that served as the sequencing template. Libraries were prepared by immunoSEQ multiplex PCR; TCRdb keeps only in-frame clonotypes and omits some of them. The sample gives about 190,000 clones, approximately 60% of which show up once; about 0.69% is in the top ten.

This chain connects TRBV6-5 to TRBJ2-4; D is undetermined. Sample: CD4+ T cells sorted from blood, taken at week 4, from a patient treated with tofacitinib. The clonotype originates from a human donor with alopecia areata. Here the CDR3 DNA reads TGTGCCAGCACCGGGTCAGCCAAAAACATTCAGTACTTC. Translated, it gives CASTGSAKNIQYF.